These 19 T cell receptor beta chains share one sample of origin, sequenced in a study of lymphopenia after photon versus proton radiotherapy. TCRdb keeps only in-frame clones here, not all; method: immunoSEQ multiplex PCR. This table has approximately 170,000 clones, roughly nine tenths appearing once. The sequencing here drew on peripheral blood, taken from a patient treated with photon-based radiotherapy. The receptors shown here come from a man over 45 with gastric cancer.

The chain is built from TRBV7-2 and TRBJ1-2; 8 positions agree with TRBD1. This CDR3 has 13 residues. V dropped 5 bases and J dropped 3; count of bases not matched to a gene: 2. Germline V gives CDR1 SGHTA, CDR2 FQGNSA. This CDR3 reads CASSLTGDYGYTF. The CDR3 bases are TGTGCCAGCAGCCTGACAGGGGACTATGGCTACACCTTC.

The rearrangement joins TRBV7-7 to TRBJ2-5, with TRBD2 matching over 10 bases. CDR1 SSHAT and CDR2 FNYEAQ come from the germline V gene (reference sequence). The CDR3 totals 16 residues. J was trimmed by 5 bases and V by 0 bases; bases with no gene match: 6. The CDR3 sequence is CASSLALGSGRETQYF. CDR3 in DNA: TGTGCCAGCAGCTTAGCTCTCGGTAGCGGGAGGGAGACCCAGTACTTC.

The chain couples TRBV11-2 to TRBJ2-1; 8 bases match TRBD1. J lost 10 bases, V lost 5 bases, and 4 bases had no gene match. The germline gives CDR1 SGHAT, CDR2 FQNNGV. The CDR3 consists of 12 residues. CDR3 DNA sequence: TGTGCCAGCAGCGACAGGGGTGGCGAGCAGTTCTTC. It yields the protein CASSDRGGEQFF.

The chain carries TRBV27 and TRBJ2-7; D uncertain. Germline assignment: CDR1 MNHEY and CDR2 SMNVEV (reference sequence). The CDR3 spans 13 residues. V lost 2 bases to trimming and J lost 13 bases, with 18 bases between them. CDR3 DNA: TGTGCCAGCAGTTTAAGGAACCCTTTTCGACAATACTTC. It is translated as CASSLRNPFRQYF.

The J gene is TRBJ1-2, the V gene TRBV4-1; unclear D gene. The V and J ends lost 0 bases and 14 bases respectively, with 10 bases between them. The length of the CDR3 is 11 residues. CDR1 MGHRA and CDR2 YSYEKL come from the germline V gene. The chain's CDR3 is CASSQEAIKTF. The CDR3 DNA reads as TGCGCCAGCAGCCAAGAGGCTATTAAGACCTTC.

The chain carries TRBV19 and TRBJ2-2; TRBD1 aligns across 9 bases. With V trimmed by 10 bases and J by 2 bases, 5 bases remained unmatched. CDR3 length: 14 amino acids. From germline, CDR1 is LNHDA and CDR2 SQIVND (reference sequence). This chain's CDR3 is CATRDRVNTGELFF. CDR3 nucleotide sequence: TGTGCCACCCGGGACAGGGTAAACACCGGGGAGCTGTTTTTT.

V usage is TRBV6-1 and J usage is TRBJ1-5; 8 nucleotides agree with TRBD1. J gave up 5 bases and V 3 bases, and 3 bases lay outside the gene matches. Germline CDR1 is MNHNS and CDR2 is SASEGT. The CDR3 is made up of 14 amino acids. In DNA form, the CDR3 reads TGTGCCAGCAGTGAGTCAGGGGGCCATCAGCCCCAGCATTTT. Translation: CASSESGGHQPQHF.

The chain has TRBV27 and TRBJ1-1; 8 positions match TRBD1. After removal of 5 bases from V and 1 base from J, the junction contained 6 bases not matched to a gene. CDR3 length equals 15 residues. Germline CDR1 MNHEY, CDR2 SMNVEV (reference sequence). CDR3 loop: CASSLRDRRNTEAFF. The DNA for the CDR3 is TGTGCCAGCAGTCTACGGGACAGGCGGAACACTGAAGCTTTCTTT.

The rearrangement joins TRBV28 to TRBJ1-5; D is possibly TRBD1 (5 bases). The CDR3 length is 15 residues. Trimming stripped 5 bases from V and 7 bases from J, with 18 bases between. Germline V gene lookup returns CDR1 MDHEN and CDR2 SYDVKM. Here the CDR3 reads CASSQTGQGRQPQHF. CDR3 in DNA: TGTGCCAGCAGTCAAACGGGCCAGGGAAGGCAGCCCCAGCATTTT.

The chain links TRBV27 to TRBJ1-5; 9 nucleotides agree with TRBD1. The V and J ends lost 1 base and 4 bases, in that order; junction bases with no gene match: 5. Germline CDR1 reads MNHEY; CDR2 reads SMNVEV (reference sequence). This CDR3 spans 16 amino acids. The CDR3 coding sequence is TGTGCCAGCAGTTTATACCTAGACAGGGGGAATCAGCCCCAGCATTTT. As protein: CASSLYLDRGNQPQHF.

The sample holds a few counts of this clone. The CDR3 sequence is CASSPLPGVSSYEQYF. The CDR3 DNA reads TGTGCCAGCTCACCCCTGCCGGGGGTTTCTTCCTACGAGCAGTACTTC. The chain combines TRBV18 with TRBJ2-7; TRBD2 is a possible D gene (6 bases). V lost 3 bases, J lost 1 base, and 16 bases lay in between. Germline-derived CDR1 and CDR2 are KGHSH and LQKENI. The CDR3 totals 16 residues.

The gene calls are TRBV6-6 and TRBJ2-7; 8 nucleotides line up with TRBD1. Germline CDR1 reads MNHNY; CDR2 reads SVGAGI (reference sequence). With 6 bases clipped from V and 6 bases from J, the junction kept 7 bases outside the gene matches. There are 13 residues in the CDR3. The CDR3 nucleotides are TGTGCCAGCAGCTCGGACAGGGCTGGCGAGCAGTACTTC. This gives the protein CASSSDRAGEQYF.

The gene calls are TRBV30 and TRBJ2-5, with TRBD2 matching over 12 bases. Trimming took 3 bases from V and 5 from J; bases not matched to a gene: 4. CDR3 length equals 14 residues. Germline assignment: CDR1 GTSNPN and CDR2 SVGIG (reference sequence). CDR3 DNA sequence: TGTGCCTGGAGACTAGCGGGAGGTGGGGAGACCCAGTACTTC. This codes for CAWRLAGGGETQYF.

This chain links TRBV6-1 with TRBJ2-7, with a tentative D call TRBD1 (6 bases). This CDR3 contains 16 residues. V lost 3 bases and J lost 2, with 17 bases in between. Germline CDR1 reads MNHNS; CDR2 reads SASEGT. CDR3 nucleotide sequence: TGTGCCAGCAGTGAGGTCCTTCAGGGGTCCCCCTACGAGCAGTACTTC. It is translated as CASSEVLQGSPYEQYF.

The rearrangement uses TRBV19 and TRBJ2-1; D call uncertain. Trimming removed 6 bases at V and 5 bases at J, with 8 bases between. Germline V lookup: CDR1 LNHDA, CDR2 SQIVND (reference sequence). The CDR3 is 12 amino acids. The CDR3 DNA sequence: TGTGCCAGTAGGAGGCTGAACAATGAGCAGTTCTTC. Protein sequence: CASRRLNNEQFF.

The chain recombines TRBV30 with TRBJ2-6; D gene unclear. The CDR3 has 14 residues. Germline values: CDR1 GTSNPN, CDR2 SVGIG (reference sequence). V lost 6 bases to trimming and J lost 2 bases, with 11 bases between them. The CDR3 DNA is TGTGCCTGCGCCCGGGTGGCTGGGGCCAACGTCCTGACTTTC. It encodes CACARVAGANVLTF.

This clone appeared a single time. J is TRBJ1-1 and V is TRBV11-2; the D gene is possibly TRBD1 (6 bases). The CDR3 is 13 amino acids. V was shortened by 5 bases and J by 1 base, with 8 bases between the two germline ends. Germline values: CDR1 SGHAT, CDR2 FQNNGV. The CDR3 DNA reads TGTGCCAGCAGCGCGACAGGGAACACTGAAGCTTTCTTT. Translation gives CASSATGNTEAFF.

The rearrangement links TRBV18 to TRBJ2-2, with D possibly being TRBD2 (6 bases). There are 16 residues in the CDR3. The V end was cut by 4 bases, the J end by 0 bases, with 12 bases between. CDR1 KGHSH and CDR2 LQKENI come from the germline V gene. The CDR3 sequence is CASSLQEGPNTGELFF. As DNA, the CDR3 is TGTGCCAGCTCACTGCAGGAGGGCCCGAACACCGGGGAGCTGTTTTTT.

The CDR3 spells CASSPPRWHSLNTEAFF. In DNA form, the CDR3 reads TGCGCCAGCAGTCCCCCTCGATGGCACAGCTTGAACACTGAAGCTTTCTTT. The V gene is TRBV23-1, the J gene TRBJ1-1, with no clear D. TRBV23-1 is known as an ORF, though its function is uncertain. This CDR3 spans 17 amino acids. Trimming took 4 bases from V and 0 from J, leaving 18 bases between them.